This T cell receptor (beta chain) was identified in a study of a mutant IDH1 vaccine in newly diagnosed glioma. Study-wide background: Earlier care involved radiotherapy, temozolomide, or both, and the majority received both.

Measured with immunoSEQ multiplex PCR; TCRdb has only the in-frame clones, and not every one. The repertoire holds around 31,000 clones, with around 87% as singletons. As regards this clone: Its matching antigen is unknown.

Stated time point: week 11, during vaccination. A single vaccine dose contained 300 ug of mutant IDH1 20-mer peptide, and topical imiquimod was used with it. The CDR3 sequence is 14 residues long. The germline V gene encodes CDR1 MNHNS and CDR2 SASEGT. Trimming cost V 7 bases and J 2 bases, with 15 bases left between them. The sequence came from a man younger than 35 with glioma. The chain recombines TRBV6-1 with TRBJ2-7; no reliable D call. The specimen comprised PBMCs, sampled from a glioma patient whose treatment included an IDH1 peptide vaccine. CDR3 residues: CASTVRTQAYEQYF. CDR3 nucleotides: TGTGCCAGCACCGTCCGGACGCAGGCCTACGAGCAGTACTTC.